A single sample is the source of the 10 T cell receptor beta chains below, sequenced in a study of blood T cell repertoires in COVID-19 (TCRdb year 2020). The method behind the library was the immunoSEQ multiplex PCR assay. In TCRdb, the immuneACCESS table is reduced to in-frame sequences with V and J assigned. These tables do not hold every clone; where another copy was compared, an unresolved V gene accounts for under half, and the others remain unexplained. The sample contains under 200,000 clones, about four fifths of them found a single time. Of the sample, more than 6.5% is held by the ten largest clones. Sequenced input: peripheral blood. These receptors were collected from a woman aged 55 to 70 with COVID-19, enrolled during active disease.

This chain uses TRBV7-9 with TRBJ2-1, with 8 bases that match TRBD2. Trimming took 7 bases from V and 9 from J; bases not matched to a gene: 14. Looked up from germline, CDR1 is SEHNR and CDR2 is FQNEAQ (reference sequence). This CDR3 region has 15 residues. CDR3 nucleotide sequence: TGTGCCAGCACCTGGTTTGTCGGGGGGGCAGGTGAGCAGTTCTTC. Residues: CASTWFVGGAGEQFF.

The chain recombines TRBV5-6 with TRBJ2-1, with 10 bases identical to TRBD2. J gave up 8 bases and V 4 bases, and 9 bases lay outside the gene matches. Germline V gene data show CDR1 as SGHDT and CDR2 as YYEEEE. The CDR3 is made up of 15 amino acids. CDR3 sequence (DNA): TGTGCCAGCAGCACTAGCGGGATGGTTTTGGATGAGCAGTTCTTC. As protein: CASSTSGMVLDEQFF.

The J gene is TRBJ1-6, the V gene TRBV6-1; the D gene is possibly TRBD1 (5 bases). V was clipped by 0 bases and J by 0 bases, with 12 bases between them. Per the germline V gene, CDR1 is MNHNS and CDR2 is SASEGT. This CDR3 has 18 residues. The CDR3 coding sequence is TGTGCCAGCAGTGAAGCGCTTCGGGGGAGCTCCTATAATTCACCCCTCCACTTT. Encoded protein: CASSEALRGSSYNSPLHF.

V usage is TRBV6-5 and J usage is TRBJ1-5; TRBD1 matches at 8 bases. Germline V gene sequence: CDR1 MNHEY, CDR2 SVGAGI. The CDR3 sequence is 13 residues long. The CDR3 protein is CATSQGAIQPQHF. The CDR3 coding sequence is TGTGCAACATCCCAGGGGGCTATTCAGCCCCAGCATTTT.

The CDR3 region has the DNA TGCGCCAGCAGCTTGAAGGGGACTGAAGCTTTCTTT. Protein product: CASSLKGTEAFF. The chain combines TRBV5-1 with TRBJ1-1; the D gene is possibly TRBD1 (5 bases). The germline V gene encodes CDR1 SGHRS and CDR2 YFSETQ. Trimming shortened V by 1 base and J by 5 bases, and 6 bases separated the two germline ends. This CDR3 region has 12 residues.

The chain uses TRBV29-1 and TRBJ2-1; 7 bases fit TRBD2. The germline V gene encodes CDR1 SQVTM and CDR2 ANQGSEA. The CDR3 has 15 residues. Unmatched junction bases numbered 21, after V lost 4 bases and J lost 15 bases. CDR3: CSVGNLGLENSGRFF. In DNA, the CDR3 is TGCAGCGTTGGGAATCTCGGACTAGAAAATTCTGGGCGGTTCTTC.

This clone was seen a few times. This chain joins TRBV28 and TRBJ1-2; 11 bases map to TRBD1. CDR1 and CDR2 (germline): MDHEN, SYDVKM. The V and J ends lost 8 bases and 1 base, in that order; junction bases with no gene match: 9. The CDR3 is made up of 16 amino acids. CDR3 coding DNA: TGTGCCAGCCGAGGGACAGGGGGAGACCTTAACTATGGCTACACCTTC. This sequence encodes CASRGTGGDLNYGYTF.

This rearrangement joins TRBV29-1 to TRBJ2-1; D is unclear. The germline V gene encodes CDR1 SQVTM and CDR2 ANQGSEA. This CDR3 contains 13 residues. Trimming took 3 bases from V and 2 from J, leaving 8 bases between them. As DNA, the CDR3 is TGCAGCGTTGAGTTGGCGGCCTACAATGAGCAGTTCTTC. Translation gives CSVELAAYNEQFF.

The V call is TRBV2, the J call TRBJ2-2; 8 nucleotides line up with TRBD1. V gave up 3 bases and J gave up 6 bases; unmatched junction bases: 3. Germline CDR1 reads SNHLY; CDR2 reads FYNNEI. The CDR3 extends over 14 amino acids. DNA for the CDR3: TGTGCCAGCAGTGAGGTCAGGGGGCCCGGGGAGCTGTTTTTT. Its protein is CASSEVRGPGELFF.

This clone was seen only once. The CDR3 sequence is CASSEARDSPYEQYF. The CDR3 DNA reads TGTGCCAGCAGTGAAGCGCGGGACAGTCCCTACGAGCAGTACTTC. The chain employs TRBV6-1 and TRBJ2-7, with a possible D match to TRBD1 (7 bases). V was shortened by 0 bases and J by 2 bases, with 11 bases between the two germline ends. The CDR3 has 15 amino acids. Germline V CDR1 and CDR2: MNHNS, SASEGT.